This is a list of T cell receptor beta chains from one sample in a study of shared clonotypes between healthy human individuals. The method was immunoSEQ multiplex PCR; TCRdb's version includes in-frame clones alone and lacks a portion of them. The sample yields roughly 2.6 million clones, more than 80% seen once. Sequencing used naive CD4+ T cells sorted from blood. These receptors originate from a man between 18 and 29 years old in good health. Both conserved end residues are part of each CDR3. A D gene is named only where the DNA matches it firmly. A clone size is listed for some rows: how often the clone was seen (once, few, many), or a class if it is expanded.

>NA|NA|TRBJ1-2|TRBV25-1
TGTGCCAGCAGTGAATTAGCGGCGGACTATGGCTACACCTTC
CASSELAADYGYTF
>TRBD2|once|TRBJ2-1|TRBV4-3
TGCGCCAGCAGCCAAGATCTAGGGAGGGAACTCCCTTGGGATAATGAGCAGTTCTTC
CASSQDLGRELPWDNEQFF
>NA|NA|TRBJ2-2|TRBV2
TGTGCCAGCAATCAGGTTTCCGGGGAGCTGTTTTTT
CASNQVSGELFF
>NA|once|TRBJ2-1|TRBV28
TGTGCCAGCAGTCCCCATGGGAGTTACAATGAGCAGTTCTTC
CASSPHGSYNEQFF
>NA|NA|TRBJ1-5|TRBV2
TGTGCCAGCAGTGAACGGGGGGGTCGCAATCAGCCCCAGCATTTT
CASSERGGRNQPQHF
>NA|few|TRBJ1-3|TRBV30
TGTGCCTGGAGTGGGGGGATCGGTGACACCATATATTTT
CAWSGGIGDTIYF
>NA|NA|TRBJ2-5|TRBV11-2
TGTGCCAGCAGCTTAGGGCAGCAATCAGTCACCCAGTACTTC
CASSLGQQSVTQYF
>TRBD2|NA|TRBJ2-6|TRBV9
TGTGCCAGCAGCGTACGGAACGGGAGGGCCGAATCCCTCTCTGGGGCCAACGTCCTGACTTTC
CASSVRNGRAESLSGANVLTF
>NA|NA|TRBJ1-1|TRBV6-5
TGTGCCAGCAGTTACGCGGGGGCAGCTTTCTTT
CASSYAGAAFF
>NA|NA|TRBJ1-2|TRBV28
TGTGCCAGCAGCTCCGTTGGCTACACCTTC
CASSSVGYTF
>TRBD2|NA|TRBJ2-1|TRBV15
TGTGCCACCAGCAGAGATTGGAAACTAGCGGGATTTAACGAGGGGAATGAGCAGTTCTTC
CATSRDWKLAGFNEGNEQFF
>NA|NA|TRBJ1-1|TRBV7-2
TGTGCCAGCAGCTTAGGGGGAGAGAACACTGAAGCTTTCTTT
CASSLGGENTEAFF
>TRBD1|NA|TRBJ2-6|TRBV5-1
TGCGCCAGCAGCTCCGTCGCGGTGACAGGGGTCTCTGGGGCCAACGTCCTGACTTTC
CASSSVAVTGVSGANVLTF
>TRBD2|NA|TRBJ2-3|TRBV7-8
TGTGCCAGCAGCCATGGACTAGTCACAGATACGCAGTATTTT
CASSHGLVTDTQYF
>TRBD2|NA|TRBJ2-1|TRBV2
TGTGCCAGCGGACTAGGTTACAATGAGCAGTTCTTC
CASGLGYNEQFF
>NA|NA|TRBJ2-1|TRBV6-5
TGTGCCAGCAGTTACTCGCACCCGGACATAAATGAGCAGTTCTTC
CASSYSHPDINEQFF
>TRBD2|NA|TRBJ2-7|TRBV7-2
TGTGCCAGCAGCTTAGGAGGGCTAGCGGTAAGCTCCTACGAGCAGTACTTC
CASSLGGLAVSSYEQYF
>TRBD1|NA|TRBJ2-1|TRBV19
TGTGCCAGTAGCCCCACGAGGGACAGGGGTGATGAGCAGTTCTTC
CASSPTRDRGDEQFF
>NA|once|TRBJ2-2|TRBV6-5
TGTGCCAGCTGGACTCCTCCGAACACCGGGGAGCTGTTTTTT
CASWTPPNTGELFF
>NA|NA|TRBJ1-4|TRBV14
TGTGCCAGCAGCCTGAGGTGGGCAACTAATGAAAAACTGTTTTTT
CASSLRWATNEKLFF
>TRBD1|once|TRBJ1-4|TRBV6-5
TGTGCCAGCAGTTACCTAGGGGGCGGTCGTGAAAAACTGTTTTTT
CASSYLGGGREKLFF
>NA|NA|TRBJ2-5|TRBV7-2
TGTGCCAGCAGCTTAGAGGGGCAAGAGACCCAGTACTTC
CASSLEGQETQYF
>NA|NA|TRBJ1-6|TRBV12-5
TGTGCTAGTGGTTTGGAAAGACCTCCGGGGGGCTGTATTTCACCCCTCCACTTT
CASGLERPPGGCISPLHF
>NA|NA|TRBJ1-6|TRBV7-2
TGTGCCAGCAGCTTAGATGTTTCACCCCTCCACTTT
CASSLDVSPLHF
>NA|NA|TRBJ2-5|TRBV5-8
TGTGCCAGCAGCTTGGTCGTCCCCAGCGGACAAGAGACCCAGTACTTC
CASSLVVPSGQETQYF
>NA|NA|TRBJ2-3|TRBV5-6
TGTGCCAGCAGCTTGGACAGGCACACAGATACGCAGTATTTT
CASSLDRHTDTQYF
>NA|NA|TRBJ2-3|TRBV14
TGTGCCAGCAGCCAAGAAGCAGTGACTACACGCACAGATACGCAGTATTTT
CASSQEAVTTRTDTQYF
>NA|NA|TRBJ1-2|TRBV28
TGTGCCAGCAGTGGAGGACAGTTAGCTAACTATGGCTACACCTTC
CASSGGQLANYGYTF
>NA|NA|TRBJ2-5|TRBV5-1
TGCGCCAGCAGTCCCGGGGGACAGAAGCAAGAGACCCAGTACTTC
CASSPGGQKQETQYF
>NA|NA|TRBJ2-1|TRBV20-1
TGCAGTCCCGTGGGCTCCACTGAGCAGTTCTTC
CSPVGSTEQFF
>NA|NA|TRBJ1-5|TRBV6-1
TGTGCCAGCAGCCCTATGGATAATCAGCCCCAGCATTTT
CASSPMDNQPQHF
>TRBD2|once|TRBJ2-2|TRBV10-3
TGTGCCATCTTAAAACGGCGGACTAGCGGGGAGAACACCGGGGAGCTGTTTTTT
CAILKRRTSGENTGELFF
>TRBD2|NA|TRBJ2-1|TRBV7-2
TGTGCCAGCAGCCGGGGACTAGCAAGGAATGAGCAGTTCTTC
CASSRGLARNEQFF
>NA|NA|TRBJ1-2|TRBV6-1
TGTGCCAGCAGCCGCGGACATGCCTACACCTTC
CASSRGHAYTF
>TRBD1|NA|TRBJ1-6|TRBV7-3
TGTGCCAGCAGCTTCCGACAGGGGACCCCTAATTCACCCCTCCACTTT
CASSFRQGTPNSPLHF
>NA|NA|TRBJ2-2|TRBV5-6
TGTGCCAGCAGCTTAACTACGAACACCGGGGAGCTGTTTTTT
CASSLTTNTGELFF
>NA|NA|TRBJ2-5|TRBV11-2
TGTGCCAGCAGCCCCGGACAGTCCCAAGAGACCCAGTACTTC
CASSPGQSQETQYF
>NA|NA|TRBJ2-1|TRBV29-1
TGCAGCCCCCCTACAACAGGGATCCTACAGTACAATGAGCAGTTCTTC
CSPPTTGILQYNEQFF
>TRBD1|NA|TRBJ1-6|TRBV7-2
TGTGCCAGCAGCTTAGACAGGGGATCTTCACCCCTCCACTTT
CASSLDRGSSPLHF
>TRBD1|NA|TRBJ2-7|TRBV5-6
TGTGCCAGCAGCTGGGGGACAGGGGATCTCTACGAGCAGTACTTC
CASSWGTGDLYEQYF
>TRBD2|NA|TRBJ2-5|TRBV10-1
TGCGCCAGCAGTGATGGACTAGCGGGGGGGGAAGAGACCCAGTACTTC
CASSDGLAGGEETQYF
>NA|NA|TRBJ1-1|TRBV30
TGTGCCTGGAGTGCGACAGACACTGAAGCTTTCTTT
CAWSATDTEAFF
>NA|NA|TRBJ2-5|TRBV10-1
TGCGCCAGCAGCGACTCCGGGAGAGGGAAACAAGAGACCCAGTACTTC
CASSDSGRGKQETQYF
>TRBD2|NA|TRBJ2-1|TRBV4-3
TGCGCCAGCAGCCTTCTAGCGGGCTATACCAACAATGAGCAGTTCTTC
CASSLLAGYTNNEQFF
>TRBD1|few|TRBJ1-1|TRBV18
TGTGCCAGCTCACTGATAGCAAACAGGGGGTCTGAGGCTTTCTTT
CASSLIANRGSEAFF
>NA|NA|TRBJ2-2|TRBV6-6
TGTGCCAGCAGTCAGCCGGGACTCAGGGCCGGGGAGCTGTTTTTT
CASSQPGLRAGELFF
>TRBD2|NA|TRBJ2-1|TRBV5-1
TGCGCCAGCAGCCCCGTGGGACTAGACTACAATGAGCAGTTCTTC
CASSPVGLDYNEQFF
>NA|NA|TRBJ1-5|TRBV11-2
TGTGCCAGCAGAAGAAGCGGGGGCAGGGGAGATCAGCCCCAGCATTTT
CASRRSGGRGDQPQHF
>TRBD1|few|TRBJ1-1|TRBV19
TGTGCCAGTAGTACGACAGGGGCCGACACTGAAGCTTTCTTT
CASSTTGADTEAFF
>NA|NA|TRBJ1-3|TRBV19
TGTGCCAGTAGTATAACGAGGATTGGAAACACCATATATTTT
CASSITRIGNTIYF
>NA|NA|TRBJ1-2|TRBV30
TGTGCCTGGAGTGTACCCCAGGGTAATCCGAAAAACTATGGCTACACCTTC
CAWSVPQGNPKNYGYTF
>NA|NA|TRBJ2-2|TRBV28
TGTGCCAGCAGTTCCGACCTGAGACTGGAGAACACCGGGGAGCTGTTTTTT
CASSSDLRLENTGELFF
>TRBD1|NA|TRBJ1-3|TRBV11-2
TGTGCCAGCAGCTCTAGAGGGACAGGATCTTCTGGAAACACCATATATTTT
CASSSRGTGSSGNTIYF